The clone carrying this T cell receptor beta chain was seen a few times. What it binds is unknown. Via MiXCR, TCRdb re-called the reads, giving one row per CDR3 protein. Of roughly 100,000 distinct CDR3 sequences in the sample, approximately 15% were seen once. This entry belongs to a study of T cell repertoires in cytomegalovirus infection. In the study overall: It can be stated that public TCR beta signatures indicated CMV infection as well as a matching HLA type.

This CDR3 has 17 amino acids. The junction had 12 bases not matched to a gene; V was cut back by 3 bases and J by 4 bases. Regarding the study as a whole: CMV-specific TCR beta clonotypes restricted by HLA-C were the ones dominating the ex vivo response. Of the TCR beta families, the public ones yielded a cumulative frequency that identified carriers of CMV plus the relevant HLA.

The chain recombines TRBV12-3 or TRBV12-4 with TRBJ2-3, with TRBD2 identical over 8 bases. Sequenced: PBMCs. The TCR sequence derives from a human donor in good health (CMV status not recorded). Some clones in this sample may be carry-over from other donors' samples. The CDR3 here is CASSLGWVAGRSDTQYF. DNA for the CDR3: TGTGCCAGCAGTTTGGGCTGGGTAGCGGGGAGATCAGATACGCAGTATTTT.